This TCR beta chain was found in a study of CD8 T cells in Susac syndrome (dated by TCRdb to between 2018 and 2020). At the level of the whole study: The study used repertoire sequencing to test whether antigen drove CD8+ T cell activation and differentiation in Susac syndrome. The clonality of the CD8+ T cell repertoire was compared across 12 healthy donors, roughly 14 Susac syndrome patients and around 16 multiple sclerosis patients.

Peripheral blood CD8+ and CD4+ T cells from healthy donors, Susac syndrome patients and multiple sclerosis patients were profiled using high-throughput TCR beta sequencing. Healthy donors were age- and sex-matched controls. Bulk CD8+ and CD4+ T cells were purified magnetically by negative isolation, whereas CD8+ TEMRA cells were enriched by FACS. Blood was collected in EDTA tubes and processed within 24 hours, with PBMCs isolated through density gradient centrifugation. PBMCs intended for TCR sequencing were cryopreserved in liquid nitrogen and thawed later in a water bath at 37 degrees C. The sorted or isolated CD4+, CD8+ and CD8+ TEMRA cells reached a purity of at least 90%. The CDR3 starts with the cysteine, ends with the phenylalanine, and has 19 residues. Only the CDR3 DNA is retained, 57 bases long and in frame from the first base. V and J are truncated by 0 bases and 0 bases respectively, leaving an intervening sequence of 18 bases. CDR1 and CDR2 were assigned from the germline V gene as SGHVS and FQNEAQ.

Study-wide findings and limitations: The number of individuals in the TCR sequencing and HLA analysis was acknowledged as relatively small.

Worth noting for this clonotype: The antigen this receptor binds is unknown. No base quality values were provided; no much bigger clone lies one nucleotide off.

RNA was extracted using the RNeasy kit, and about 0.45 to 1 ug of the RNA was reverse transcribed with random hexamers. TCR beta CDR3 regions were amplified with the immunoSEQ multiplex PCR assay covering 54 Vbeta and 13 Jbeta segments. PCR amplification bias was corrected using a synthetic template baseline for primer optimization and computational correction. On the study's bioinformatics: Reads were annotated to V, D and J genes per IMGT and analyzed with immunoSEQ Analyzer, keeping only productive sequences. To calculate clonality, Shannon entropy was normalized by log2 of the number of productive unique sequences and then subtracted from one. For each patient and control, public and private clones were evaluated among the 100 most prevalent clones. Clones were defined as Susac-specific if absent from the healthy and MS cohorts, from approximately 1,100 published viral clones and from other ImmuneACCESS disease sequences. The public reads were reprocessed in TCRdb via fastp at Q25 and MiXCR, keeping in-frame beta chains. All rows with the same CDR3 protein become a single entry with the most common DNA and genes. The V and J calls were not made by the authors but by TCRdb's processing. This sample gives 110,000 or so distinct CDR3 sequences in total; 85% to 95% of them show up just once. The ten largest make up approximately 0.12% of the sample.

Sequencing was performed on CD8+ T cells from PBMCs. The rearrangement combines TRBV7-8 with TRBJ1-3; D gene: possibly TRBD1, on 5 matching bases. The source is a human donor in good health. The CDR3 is CASSLAGGARGLSGNTIYF. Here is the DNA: TGTGCCAGCAGCTTAGCGGGCGGAGCACGGGGACTCTCTGGAAACACCATATATTTT.